A single sample is the source of the 4 T cell receptor beta chains below, sequenced in a study of CD8 T cells in Susac syndrome. Reverse transcription used about 0.5 to 1 ug RNA and random hexamers. TCRdb analysed the immunoSEQ multiplex PCR reads with MiXCR anew, one entry per CDR3 protein. The sample consists of roughly 150,000 distinct CDR3 sequences, approximately 95% of them appearing once. Sample: CD4+ T cells from PBMCs. These receptors all come from a human donor with Susac syndrome.

V gene TRBV2 combines with J gene TRBJ2-2; D is possibly TRBD2 (6 bases). V shed 7 bases and J shed 8 bases, with 11 bases lying between them. Germline assignment: CDR1 SNHLY and CDR2 FYNNEI. The CDR3 consists of 12 residues. CDR3 protein: CASTGGTGELFF. The CDR3 DNA follows: TGTGCCAGCACCGGGGGAACGGGGGAGCTGTTTTTT.

This chain joins TRBV7-9 and TRBJ2-7, with D perhaps matching TRBD2 (6 bases). Germline V gives CDR1 SEHNR, CDR2 FQNEAQ (reference sequence). The CDR3 runs 14 residues. Between the trimmed V and J ends, which lost 7 bases and 6 bases, there was a span of 19 bases. DNA for the CDR3: TGTGCCAGCACCCGGGGTCCGGGGGACGTCGAGCAGTACTTC. It specifies CASTRGPGDVEQYF.

The CDR3 sequence is CATGTPYNEQFF. The CDR3 DNA follows: TGTGCCACCGGGACGCCGTACAATGAGCAGTTCTTC. The chain combines TRBV19 with TRBJ2-1; D is possibly TRBD1 or TRBD2 (5 bases each). Looked up from germline, CDR1 is LNHDA and CDR2 is SQIVND (reference sequence). The CDR3 consists of 12 residues. Trimming shortened V by 10 bases and J by 4 bases, and 11 bases separated the two germline ends.

The chain uses TRBV3-1 and TRBJ2-2; D is ambiguous. Germline CDR1 LGHDT, CDR2 YNNKEL (reference sequence). The CDR3 totals 13 residues. The ends were cut back, 1 base at V and 13 bases at J, with 13 bases in the middle. The CDR3 DNA is TGTGCCAGCAGCCAAGTTCCGCCGGTGGGGCTGTTTTTT. Protein sequence: CASSQVPPVGLFF.